The 25 T cell receptor beta chains listed next were all sequenced from one sample in a study of vaccination effects on CD4 cells after COVID-19. The antigens these receptors bind are not known. Under the ViraFEST assay, PBMC were stimulated with viral peptide pools so that antigen-specific CD4+ T cells expanded. Sequencing was performed afterwards. It was after more than 8 days of culture that CD4+ T cells were isolated. Two doses of either BNT162b2 or mRNA-1273 were given to each participant. Clones were read by immunoSEQ multiplex PCR, and TCRdb kept only the in-frame ones, dropping some. The sample yields some 61,000 clones, about 80% seen once. The sample in question was CD4+ T cells from PBMCs cultured with HCoV-OC43 spike peptides, obtained after COVID-19 vaccination. Specified subset: HCoV-OC43 spike overlapping peptide pool stimulation. These receptors originate from a human donor who received a COVID-19 vaccine.

The CDR3 is CASRSWTGSMESPLHF. Written as DNA, the CDR3 is TGCGCCAGCAGATCTTGGACAGGGTCGATGGAGTCACCCCTCCACTTT. V and J are TRBV5-1 and TRBJ1-6, with TRBD1 identical over 8 bases. The germline CDR1 and CDR2 sequences are SGHRS and YFSETQ. The V gene end was trimmed by 5 bases and the J gene end by 10 bases; junction bases not matched to a gene: 14. The length of the CDR3 is 16 residues.

V usage is TRBV7-2 and J usage is TRBJ1-2; 7 bases agree with TRBD1. Germline loops: CDR1 SGHTA, CDR2 FQGNSA. The CDR3 is made up of 16 amino acids. V shed 1 base and J 4 bases; nucleotides not matched to a gene: 9. CDR3 protein: CASSLGGAGGSYGYTF. CDR3 bases: TGTGCCAGCAGCTTAGGTGGGGCAGGGGGGAGCTATGGCTACACCTTC.

V is TRBV24-1 and J is TRBJ2-3; D gene uncertain. V lost 8 bases, J lost 5 bases, and 1 base lay in between. Germline V gene data show CDR1 as KGHDR and CDR2 as SFDVKD. CDR3 size: 9 residues. In nucleotides, the CDR3 is TGTGCCACCATAGATACGCAGTATTTT. Its translation is CATIDTQYF.

The chain couples TRBV5-1 to TRBJ1-1; maybe TRBD1 (6 bases). The CDR3 contains 15 residues. Germline loops: CDR1 SGHRS, CDR2 YFSETQ. Trimming took 0 bases from V and 2 from J, leaving 11 bases between them. The CDR3 region is CASSLGGGTNTEAFF. The DNA of the CDR3 is TGCGCCAGCAGCTTGGGAGGGGGAACCAACACTGAAGCTTTCTTT.

The chain combines TRBV5-1 with TRBJ2-3; 10 bases are shared with TRBD2. Trimming took 2 bases from V and 1 from J; bases not matched to a gene: 10. CDR3 length: 18 amino acids. The germline V gene has CDR1 SGHRS and CDR2 YFSETQ. The CDR3 bases are TGCGCCAGCAGCTTAGGTTTAGCGGGGGGTATCGGCACAGATACGCAGTATTTT. This gives the protein CASSLGLAGGIGTDTQYF.

The gene calls are TRBV3-1 (or the pseudogene TRBV3-2) and TRBJ1-5; D is unclear. CDR3 length equals 15 residues. Germline V CDR1 and CDR2: LGHDT, YNNKEL (reference sequence). V shed 1 base and J shed 6 bases, with 13 bases lying between them. CDR3 bases: TGTGCCAGCAGCCAAGGACACCAGGTAGGTCAGCCCCAGCATTTT. It codes for CASSQGHQVGQPQHF.

J is TRBJ1-4 and V is TRBV19; TRBD1 might be the D (5 bases). This CDR3 is 15 amino acids long. Trimming stripped 6 bases from V and 4 bases from J, with 15 bases between. The V gene's germline CDR1 is LNHDA and CDR2 SQIVND (reference sequence). CDR3 sequence (DNA): TGTGCCAGTAGCCGGGACGGAACTTATAATGAAAAACTGTTTTTT. Translating it yields CASSRDGTYNEKLFF.

This clone was observed a single time. The CDR3 here is CASSYSKQDPSDTQYF. The CDR3 coding sequence is TGTGCCAGCAGTTACTCGAAACAGGACCCCTCAGATACGCAGTATTTT. This chain connects TRBV6-5 to TRBJ2-3, with D possibly matching TRBD1 (5 bases). This CDR3 comprises 16 residues. Deletions cut 0 bases from V and 4 bases from J, with 14 bases between. Germline loops: CDR1 MNHEY, CDR2 SVGAGI.

CDR3 protein: CASSPTGGNYGYTF. The CDR3 DNA follows: TGTGCCAGCAGCCCAACAGGGGGCAACTATGGCTACACCTTC. The rearrangement uses TRBV7-3 and TRBJ1-2, with TRBD1 matching over 9 bases. J was trimmed by 2 bases and V by 5 bases; bases with no gene match: 3. Germline CDR1 reads SGHTA; CDR2 reads FQGTGA. The CDR3 sequence is 14 residues long.

This chain uses TRBV7-2 with TRBJ1-2; D possibly corresponds to TRBD1 (5 bases). The V gene lost 5 bases and the J gene lost 1 base, with 11 bases spanning the gap. Germline lookup yields CDR1 SGHTA and CDR2 FQGNSA. The CDR3 loop spans 14 amino acids. The CDR3 region is CASSLDRINYGYTF. The CDR3 DNA reads TGTGCCAGCAGCCTCGACAGAATTAACTATGGCTACACCTTC.

The chain couples TRBV7-3 to TRBJ2-5; D possibly corresponds to TRBD1 (5 bases). The CDR3 runs to 14 residues. Germline V lookup: CDR1 SGHTA, CDR2 FQGTGA. V was pared by 5 bases and J by 1 base, with 11 bases between. CDR3 region: CASSPGAFQETQYF. DNA for the CDR3: TGTGCCAGCAGCCCTGGGGCATTCCAAGAGACCCAGTACTTC.

The V call is TRBV6-5, the J call TRBJ2-5; a weak D match, TRBD1 (5 bases). V was trimmed by 2 bases and J by 4 bases, leaving 11 bases between them. CDR1 and CDR2 from the germline V gene are MNHEY and SVGAGI. The CDR3 extends over 14 amino acids. For the CDR3, the DNA is TGTGCCAGCAGTTACGTGGGGCTGGGAGAGACCCAGTACTTC. Encoded protein: CASSYVGLGETQYF.

The chain employs TRBV6-5 and TRBJ2-2; TRBD1 aligns across 7 bases. Germline CDR1 reads MNHEY; CDR2 reads SVGAGI. The CDR3 covers 13 residues. The trim removed 9 bases at V and 2 bases at J, leaving 3 bases unmatched. CDR3 in amino acids: CASRDSNTGELFF. CDR3 DNA: TGTGCCAGTCGGGACAGTAACACCGGGGAGCTGTTTTTT.

This chain connects TRBV28 to TRBJ1-3; D not resolved. This CDR3 region has 11 residues. Germline CDR1 and CDR2: MDHEN and SYDVKM. Trimming stripped 10 bases from V and 3 bases from J, with 7 bases between. CDR3 residues: CATMDGNTIYF. The CDR3 DNA follows: TGTGCCACCATGGATGGAAACACCATATATTTT.

The CDR3, as DNA: TGTGCCACTAGCAGTACAAATCAGCCCCAGCATTTT. Translation gives CATSSTNQPQHF. The V gene is TRBV24-1, the J gene TRBJ1-5; no clear D. CDR1 and CDR2 (germline): KGHDR, SFDVKD. The ends were cut back, 10 bases at V and 4 bases at J, with 10 bases in the middle. This CDR3 is 12 amino acids long.

CDR3 in DNA: TGCGCCAGCAGCTACCTTGCTACGGCAGGGGGAGATACGCAGTATTTT. It encodes CASSYLATAGGDTQYF. The chain is built from TRBV5-1 and TRBJ2-3, with 7 bases lining up with TRBD1. Losses at the gene ends were 3 bases for V and 5 bases for J; bases not matched to a gene: 12. Germline V lookup: CDR1 SGHRS, CDR2 YFSETQ. This CDR3 has 16 amino acids.

J is TRBJ2-1 and V is TRBV24-1, with D maybe TRBD2 (5 bases). With 5 bases removed from V and 9 bases from J, the gap between germline ends came to 22 bases. The CDR3 loop spans 16 amino acids. CDR1 KGHDR and CDR2 SFDVKD come from the germline V gene. DNA of the CDR3: TGTGCCACCAGTGCGTATAATCGGGCGGGCTCCGGTGAGCAGTTCTTC. Translation: CATSAYNRAGSGEQFF.

V and J are TRBV12-3 or TRBV12-4 and TRBJ1-2; maybe TRBD1 (5 bases). The ends were cut back, 2 bases at V and 8 bases at J, with 12 bases in the middle. CDR3 length equals 13 residues. The DNA for the CDR3 is TGTGCCAGCAGTTTACTGGCAGGGTGGGGCTACACCTTC. Translated, it gives CASSLLAGWGYTF.

This chain's CDR3 is CASSPIRQGGNQPQHF. Written as DNA, the CDR3 is TGTGCCAGCAGCCCAATTCGACAGGGAGGAAATCAGCCCCAGCATTTT. The V gene is TRBV7-8, the J gene TRBJ1-5, with 7 bases that match TRBD1. Germline CDR1 and CDR2: SGHVS and FQNEAQ. The CDR3 has 16 amino acids. V shed 5 bases and J 4 bases; nucleotides not matched to a gene: 11. Full variable domain (rest looked up from reference TRBV7-8 and TRBJ1-5): GAGVSQSPRYKVAKRGQDVALRCDPISGHVSLFWYQQALGQGPEFLTYFQNEAQLDKSGLPSDRFFAERPEGSVSTLKIQRTQQEDSAVYLCASSPIRQGGNQPQHFGDGTRLSIL.

The CDR3 nucleotides are TGTGCCAGCAGCTTAGCTGGGGAGCGGGGGCGGACCCAGTACTTC. Its protein product is CASSLAGERGRTQYF. The V and J genes are TRBV7-9 and TRBJ2-5; 8 bases match TRBD2. V dropped 0 bases and J dropped 7; count of bases not matched to a gene: 7. CDR3 size: 15 residues. The germline V gene encodes CDR1 SEHNR and CDR2 FQNEAQ (reference sequence).

The chain is built from TRBV7-2 and TRBJ2-5, with 7 nucleotides matching TRBD2. V trimming: 6 bases; J trimming: 2 bases; junction bases outside the gene matches: 6. The CDR3 runs to 14 residues. CDR1 and CDR2 from the germline V gene are SGHTA and FQGNSA. The CDR3 here is CASSLQRGQETQYF. As DNA, the CDR3 is TGTGCCAGCAGTCTACAGCGGGGTCAAGAGACCCAGTACTTC.

The V and J genes are TRBV3-1 (or the pseudogene TRBV3-2) and TRBJ1-2, with D hard to call. V was trimmed by 3 bases and J by 4 bases, leaving 18 bases between them. The CDR3 covers 16 residues. Germline assignment: CDR1 LGHDT and CDR2 YNNKEL (reference sequence). The CDR3 bases are TGTGCCAGCAGCCAGGTATGGGAGGCAGGAGGCTATGGCTACACCTTC. Protein: CASSQVWEAGGYGYTF.

CDR3 in amino acids: CASSQDAGGGAEETQYF. DNA of the CDR3: TGTGCCAGCAGCCAAGATGCGGGCGGGGGGGCCGAAGAGACCCAGTACTTC. V is TRBV3-1 (or the pseudogene TRBV3-2) and J is TRBJ2-5; 9 nucleotides line up with TRBD2. CDR1 is LGHDT, CDR2 YNNKEL, per germline (reference sequence). Trimming took 0 bases from V and 3 from J; bases not matched to a gene: 8. The CDR3 is 17 amino acids.

This clone has just a few counts. The chain joins TRBV6-5 to TRBJ1-1; no clear D. CDR1 MNHEY and CDR2 SVGAGI come from the germline V gene. V lost 6 bases and J 2 bases, leaving 10 bases between the germline ends. This CDR3 spans 13 amino acids. The CDR3 reads CASRDQVNTEAFF. The CDR3 nucleotides are TGTGCCAGCAGGGACCAGGTAAACACTGAAGCTTTCTTT.

This clone was seen a few times. The CDR3 loop reads CASSRLQGELFF. The CDR3 region has the DNA TGTGCCAGCAGTCGACTACAGGGGGAGCTGTTTTTT. The chain links TRBV6-6 to TRBJ2-2, with D possibly TRBD2 on 5 matching bases. Looked up from germline, CDR1 is MNHNY and CDR2 is SVGAGI (reference sequence). This CDR3 contains 12 residues. V dropped 5 bases and J dropped 8 bases, with 9 bases sitting between them.